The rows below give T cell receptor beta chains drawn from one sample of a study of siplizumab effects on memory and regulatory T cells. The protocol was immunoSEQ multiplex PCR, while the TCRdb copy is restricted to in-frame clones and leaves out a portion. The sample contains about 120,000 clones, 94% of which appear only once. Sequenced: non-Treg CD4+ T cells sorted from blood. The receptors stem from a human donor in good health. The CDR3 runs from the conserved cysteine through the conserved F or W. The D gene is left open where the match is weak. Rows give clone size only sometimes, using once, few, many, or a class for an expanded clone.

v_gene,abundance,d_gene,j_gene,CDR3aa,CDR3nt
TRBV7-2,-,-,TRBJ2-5,CASSLSGSRETQYF,TGTGCCAGCAGCCTTTCAGGGAGTCGAGAGACCCAGTACTTC
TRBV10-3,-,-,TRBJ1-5,CAARGLGAQHF,TGTGCCGCGCGGGGCCTCGGGGCCCAGCATTTT
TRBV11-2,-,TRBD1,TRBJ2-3,CASSLVQGAGDTQYF,TGTGCCAGCAGCTTAGTACAGGGGGCGGGAGATACGCAGTATTTT
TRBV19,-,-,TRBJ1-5,CATSEVQMSQPQHF,TGTGCCACCTCAGAGGTGCAGATGAGTCAGCCCCAGCATTTT
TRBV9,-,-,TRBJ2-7,CASSGENNYEQYF,TGTGCCAGCAGCGGGGAAAACAACTACGAGCAGTACTTC
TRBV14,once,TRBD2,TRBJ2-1,CASSQLGTSYYNEQFF,TGTGCCAGCAGCCAATTGGGGACTAGCTATTACAATGAGCAGTTCTTC
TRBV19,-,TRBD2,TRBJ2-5,CASSPGLAGSETQYF,TGTGCCAGTAGTCCCGGACTAGCGGGATCTGAGACCCAGTACTTC
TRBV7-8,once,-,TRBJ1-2,CASSPSWTAANYGYTF,TGTGCCAGCAGCCCCAGTTGGACAGCAGCTAACTATGGCTACACCTTC
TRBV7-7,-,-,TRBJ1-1,CASSLQENTEAFF,TGTGCTAGCAGCCTTCAGGAGAACACTGAAGCTTTCTTT
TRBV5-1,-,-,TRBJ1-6,CASSSRGDSPLHF,TGCGCCAGCAGCTCAAGGGGGGATTCACCCCTCCACTTT
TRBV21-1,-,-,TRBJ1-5,CASSTLYISRGSNQPQHF,TGTGCCAGCAGCACCTTATATATTAGCAGGGGAAGCAATCAGCCCCAGCATTTT
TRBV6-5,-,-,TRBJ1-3,CASSPDSGNTIYF,TGTGCCAGCAGCCCCGATTCAGGAAACACCATATATTTT
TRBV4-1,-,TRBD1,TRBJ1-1,CASSPGQGPNTEAFF,TGCGCCAGCAGCCCGGGACAGGGCCCGAACACTGAAGCTTTCTTT
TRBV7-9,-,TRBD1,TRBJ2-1,CASSQNFGTGGNEQFF,TGTGCCAGCAGCCAGAACTTCGGGACAGGGGGTAATGAGCAGTTCTTC
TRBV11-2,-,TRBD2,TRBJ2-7,CASSKIGRAWEQYF,TGTGCCAGCTCAAAAATCGGGAGGGCCTGGGAGCAGTACTTC
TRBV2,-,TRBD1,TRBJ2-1,CASGDRVNGEQFF,TGTGCCAGCGGGGACAGGGTCAACGGTGAGCAGTTCTTC
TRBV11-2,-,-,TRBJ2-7,CASRRPGGTDEQYF,TGTGCCAGCAGGAGGCCTGGCGGGACAGACGAGCAGTACTTC
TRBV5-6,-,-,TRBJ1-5,CASSPGRGFNQPQHF,TGTGCCAGCAGCCCGGGGCGAGGATTTAATCAGCCCCAGCATTTT
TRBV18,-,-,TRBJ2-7,CASSQASSYEQYF,TGTGCCAGCTCACAGGCTAGCTCCTACGAGCAGTACTTC
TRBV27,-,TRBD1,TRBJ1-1,CASSYRGTEAFF,TGTGCCAGCAGTTACAGGGGGACTGAAGCTTTCTTT
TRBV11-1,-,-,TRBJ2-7,CASSLDRISDEQYF,TGTGCCAGCAGCTTAGATAGGATCAGCGACGAGCAGTACTTC
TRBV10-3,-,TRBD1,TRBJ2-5,CAISEARGQGGETQYF,TGTGCCATCAGTGAGGCGAGGGGACAGGGCGGCGAGACCCAGTACTTC
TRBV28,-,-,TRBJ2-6,CASSLGRSGANVLTF,TGTGCCAGCAGTTTAGGCAGATCTGGGGCCAACGTCCTGACTTTC
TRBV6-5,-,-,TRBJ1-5,CASSRNQGFDQPQHF,TGTGCCAGCAGTAGAAACCAGGGGTTTGACCAGCCCCAGCATTTT
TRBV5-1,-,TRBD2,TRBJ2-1,CASSLRTSGSYNEQFF,TGCGCCAGCAGCCTTAGGACTAGCGGATCCTACAATGAGCAGTTCTTC
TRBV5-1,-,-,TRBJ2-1,CASSLRPSEQTGEQFF,TGCGCCAGCAGCTTGAGACCTAGCGAGCAAACGGGTGAGCAGTTCTTC
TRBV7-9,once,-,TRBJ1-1,CASSSDNRVKVFGAFF,TGTGCCAGCAGCTCCGATAACAGGGTAAAGGTTTTCGGAGCTTTCTTT
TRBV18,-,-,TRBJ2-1,CASSPRTTYNEQFF,TGTGCCAGCTCACCACGGACTACCTACAATGAGCAGTTCTTC
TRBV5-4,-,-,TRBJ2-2,CASSSLTENTGELFF,TGTGCCAGCAGCTCCCTGACTGAAAACACCGGGGAGCTGTTTTTT
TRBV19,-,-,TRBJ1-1,CASSISRRVNTEAFF,TGTGCCAGTAGTATCTCGAGGCGGGTGAACACTGAAGCTTTCTTT
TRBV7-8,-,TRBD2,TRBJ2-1,CASSLSRTSVYNEQFF,TGTGCCAGCAGCTTATCCAGGACTAGCGTTTACAATGAGCAGTTCTTC
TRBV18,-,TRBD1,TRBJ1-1,CASSPTGGTEAFF,TGTGCCAGCTCACCAACAGGGGGTACTGAAGCTTTCTTT
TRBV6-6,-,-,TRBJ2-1,CASSWARDNEQFF,TGTGCCAGCAGTTGGGCGAGAGACAATGAGCAGTTCTTC
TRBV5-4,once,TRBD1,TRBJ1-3,CASSYDRGSSGNTIYF,TGTGCCAGCAGCTATGACAGGGGGTCGTCTGGAAACACCATATATTTT
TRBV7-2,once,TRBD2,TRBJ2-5,CASSLVTSGTETQYF,TGTGCCAGCAGCTTAGTGACTAGCGGGACAGAGACCCAGTACTTC
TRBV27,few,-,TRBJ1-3,CASSPLVGAVGNTIYF,TGTGCCAGCAGTCCCCTTGTAGGGGCGGTTGGAAACACCATATATTTT
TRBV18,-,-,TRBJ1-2,CASSPETASNYGYTF,TGTGCCAGCTCACCAGAGACAGCATCTAACTATGGCTACACCTTC
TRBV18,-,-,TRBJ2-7,CASSPPAPTEQYF,TGTGCCAGCTCACCACCTGCACCGACCGAGCAGTACTTC
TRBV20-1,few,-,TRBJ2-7,CSARELYEQYF,TGCAGTGCTAGAGAACTCTACGAGCAGTACTTC
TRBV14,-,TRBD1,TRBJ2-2,CASKAGGASGELFF,TGTGCCAGCAAGGCAGGGGGCGCATCCGGGGAGCTGTTTTTT
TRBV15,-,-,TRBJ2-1,CATSRDLPGANEQFF,TGTGCCACCAGCAGAGATCTACCGGGAGCTAATGAGCAGTTCTTC
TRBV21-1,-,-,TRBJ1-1,CASSKEGQGCTEAFF,TGTGCCAGCAGCAAGGAGGGGCAGGGGTGTACTGAAGCTTTCTTT
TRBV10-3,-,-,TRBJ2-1,CAISESRGNEQFF,TGTGCCATCAGTGAGTCGAGGGGGAATGAGCAGTTCTTC
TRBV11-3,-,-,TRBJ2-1,CASSLIGGYNEQFF,TGTGCCAGCAGTTTAATAGGGGGTTACAATGAGCAGTTCTTC
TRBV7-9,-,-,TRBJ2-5,CASSGSQQGKQETQYF,TGTGCCAGCAGCGGGTCCCAACAGGGCAAACAAGAGACCCAGTACTTC